This is a list of T cell receptor beta chains from one sample in a study of blood T cell repertoires in COVID-19. Data came from immunoSEQ multiplex PCR; TCRdb stores just in-frame clones and leaves some out. This table holds 200,000 to 250,000 clones, around 90% found once. The sample comprised PBMCs or T cells enriched from blood (not recorded which). The origin of the receptors is a woman younger than 45 who had been exposed to COVID-19. Each CDR3 is given with its conserved first and last residue.

TRBJ1-3,TRBV5-1,CASSLDIQGNTIYF
TRBJ2-7,TRBV5-1,CASSPWVDRGNEQYF
TRBJ1-6,TRBV6-1,CASSEARAHSPLHF
TRBJ1-5,TRBV12-3/TRBV12-4,CASSFWPLGSQHF
TRBJ2-1,TRBV4-1,CASSQDGRGEQFF
TRBJ2-7,TRBV28,CASSLTPRGWTGSSYEQYF
TRBJ2-7,TRBV27,CASNPGLAVAYEQYF
TRBJ2-1,TRBV19,CASSIYGSGSSYNEQFF
TRBJ1-6,TRBV9,CASSVETGASYNSPLHF
TRBJ1-5,TRBV10-3,CAIMGTVGQPQHF
TRBJ1-1,TRBV11-2,CASSEPRGANTEAFF
TRBJ1-2,TRBV28,CASSPGTADYGYTF
TRBJ1-3,TRBV4-1,CASSRATGSPTGNTIYF
TRBJ2-7,TRBV29-1,CSVTGGASEQYF
TRBJ2-7,TRBV6-5,CASSPMGPEQYF
TRBJ2-7,TRBV27,CASSLSILAASYEQYF
TRBJ2-2,TRBV28,CASSITGDTGELFF
TRBJ2-3,TRBV30,CAWSGDRGSTDTQYF
TRBJ2-1,TRBV14,CASSPAGIGGEQFF
TRBJ1-1,TRBV11-2,CASSLAQGQAFF
TRBJ1-1,TRBV19,CASSISGLNTEAFF
TRBJ2-2,TRBV19,CASSIGGPGELFF
TRBJ2-3,TRBV3-1/TRBV3-2,CASSLAGPGTDTQYF
TRBJ1-4,TRBV5-1,CASSPGSATNEKLFF
TRBJ1-3,TRBV2,CASSRRPNRQGNTIYF
TRBJ1-1,TRBV19,CASSIDLGQGNEAFF
TRBJ1-1,TRBV5-4,CASSLEQGGTEAFF
TRBJ1-2,TRBV24-1,CATSESGTGNGYGYTF